The 27 T cell receptor beta chains below all came from one sample that was sequenced in a study of PD-1 blockade in classical Hodgkin lymphoma. The time point denotes: newly diagnosed, previously untreated cHL patient sample. PBMCs, once thawed, yielded CD8+ T cells isolated by magnetic negative selection. Data came from immunoSEQ multiplex PCR; TCRdb stores just in-frame clones and leaves some out. The table has under 9,500 clones, about 91% seen once. Specimen: CD8+ T cells from blood. The receptors originated from a human donor with classical Hodgkin lymphoma.

The V and J genes are TRBV9 and TRBJ2-2; 9 bases agree with TRBD1. V lost 2 bases to trimming and J lost 5 bases; unmatched junction nucleotides: 4. CDR3 length equals 15 residues. Germline V lookup: CDR1 SGDLS, CDR2 YYNGEE. The CDR3 reads CASSVADRGTGELFF. The CDR3 DNA follows: TGTGCCAGCAGCGTGGCGGACAGGGGTACCGGGGAGCTGTTTTTT.

This clone occurred once. V usage is TRBV7-9 and J usage is TRBJ1-2; D not certain. The CDR3 totals 15 residues. Per the germline V gene, CDR1 is SEHNR and CDR2 is FQNEAQ (reference sequence). Trimming removed 5 bases from V and 4 bases from J, with 17 bases in between. The CDR3 protein is CASSPRSGPSYGYTF. The CDR3 DNA reads as TGTGCCAGCAGCCCCCGGTCCGGGCCCAGCTATGGCTACACCTTC.

The CDR3 loop is CASSLEGQQYF. CDR3 DNA sequence: TGTGCCAGCAGCTTAGAGGGACAGCAGTACTTC. The chain recombines TRBV11-2 with TRBJ2-7; perhaps D is TRBD1 or TRBD2 (5 bases each). The CDR3 loop spans 11 amino acids. CDR1 and CDR2 (germline): SGHAT, FQNNGV. Trimming left V 0 bases short and J 8 bases short, with 5 bases between.

The chain has TRBV21-1 and TRBJ1-1; TRBD1 was called by the table and not checked on the DNA. TRBV21-1 is reported as a pseudogene. This CDR3 comprises 19 residues. The CDR3 nucleotides read TGTGCCAGCAGCAAACGAGTCCCGCTTACAGGGGATTGTGGCACTGAAGCTTTCTTT. Its translation is CASSKRVPLTGDCGTEAFF.

This clone was observed once. The chain couples TRBV14 to TRBJ2-7; weak D call: TRBD1 (6 bases). This CDR3 spans 14 amino acids. Per the germline V gene, CDR1 is SGHDN and CDR2 is FVKESK. V gave up 0 bases and J gave up 3 bases, with 9 bases separating them. The CDR3 DNA sequence: TGTGCCAGCAGCCAAGATGGGGGCTACTACGAGCAGTACTTC. Translating it yields CASSQDGGYYEQYF.

The chain is built from TRBV7-8 and TRBJ1-5; D ambiguous. The V and J ends lost 1 base and 4 bases respectively, with 11 bases between them. Germline assignment: CDR1 SGHVS and CDR2 FQNEAQ. The CDR3 has 15 residues. DNA of the CDR3: TGTGCCAGCAGCTTAGTTGGCATAACAAATCAGCCCCAGCATTTT. Its translation: CASSLVGITNQPQHF.

The chain uses TRBV27 and TRBJ1-5, with 8 bases that match TRBD1. Germline V lookup: CDR1 MNHEY, CDR2 SMNVEV (reference sequence). V was clipped by 5 bases and J by 6 bases; unmatched bases: 6. The CDR3 has 14 amino acids. CDR3 sequence reads: CASSTQGARQPQHF. DNA of the CDR3: TGTGCCAGCAGTACCCAGGGGGCCCGTCAGCCCCAGCATTTT.

This clone came up a few times. The genes are TRBV27 and TRBJ2-7; D not certain. The CDR3 consists of 13 residues. V lost 2 bases and J lost 5, with 10 bases in between. The germline V gene encodes CDR1 MNHEY and CDR2 SMNVEV (reference sequence). CDR3 DNA sequence: TGTGCCAGCAGTTTACGTAGGCTCCACGAGCAGTACTTC. Translating it yields CASSLRRLHEQYF.

The chain employs TRBV13 and TRBJ2-1, with D perhaps assigned TRBD1 or TRBD2 (6 bases each). This CDR3 is 15 amino acids long. Germline assignment: CDR1 PRHDT and CDR2 FYEKMQ (reference sequence). V was shortened by 6 bases and J by 6 bases, with 18 bases between the two germline ends. CDR3 DNA sequence: TGTGCCAGCAGTCACGGGACCGGGGGCCTCAATGAGCAGTTCTTC. Amino acid sequence: CASSHGTGGLNEQFF.

This clone was recorded only once. The rearrangement joins TRBV18 to TRBJ2-1; 11 bases match TRBD1. Germline lookup yields CDR1 KGHSH and CDR2 LQKENI. The ends lost 4 bases at V and 4 bases at J; junction bases unmatched: 3. The CDR3 runs to 15 residues. The CDR3: CASSLGQGVYNEQFF. The CDR3 DNA reads as TGTGCCAGCTCACTGGGACAGGGGGTGTACAATGAGCAGTTCTTC.

CDR3 nucleotide sequence: TGTGCCAGCAGCTTGTCCTATAATTCACCCCTCCACTTT. The encoded protein is CASSLSYNSPLHF. The V call is TRBV11-3, the J call TRBJ1-6; the D is unclear. The V gene lost 3 bases and the J gene lost 1 base, with 1 base spanning the gap. CDR1 is SGHNT, CDR2 YENEEA, per germline. The CDR3 has 13 residues.

This chain joins TRBV7-9 and TRBJ1-2, with D possibly being TRBD1 (5 bases). V was pared by 7 bases and J by 6 bases, with 12 bases between. CDR1 and CDR2 from the germline V gene are SEHNR and FQNEAQ (reference sequence). This CDR3 is 12 amino acids long. CDR3 loop: CASTTRGDGYTF. In DNA, the CDR3 is TGTGCCAGCACCACTAGAGGGGATGGCTACACCTTC. Variable domain in full (rest from reference TRBV7-9 and TRBJ1-2): DTGVSQNPRHKITKRGQNVTFRCDPISEHNRLYWYRQTLGQGPEFLTYFQNEAQLEKSRLLSDRFSAERPKGSFSTLEIQRTEQGDSAMYLCASTTRGDGYTFGSGTRLTVV.

This clone was detected once. V is TRBV27 and J is TRBJ2-7; D may be TRBD1 (6 bases). The V end lost 6 bases, the J end lost 9 bases, and 21 bases lay between the germline ends. The CDR3 consists of 14 residues. Germline CDR1 is MNHEY and CDR2 is SMNVEV (reference sequence). Here the CDR3 reads CASSPRDNYEGQYF. The CDR3 nucleotides read TGTGCCAGCAGCCCAAGGGACAACTACGAAGGGCAGTACTTC.

V usage is TRBV6-6 and J usage is TRBJ1-2; no clear D gene. Between the trimmed V and J ends, which lost 2 bases and 6 bases, there was a span of 4 bases. Germline-derived CDR1 and CDR2 are MNHNY and SVGAGI (reference sequence). The length of the CDR3 is 11 residues. CDR3 residues: CASSYGDGYTF. CDR3 nucleotide sequence: TGTGCCAGCAGTTACGGGGATGGCTACACCTTC.

This chain joins TRBV11-2 and TRBJ2-1; possible D gene TRBD2, 5 bases. The CDR3 length is 14 residues. Germline V CDR1 and CDR2: SGHAT, FQNNGV. Between the trimmed V and J ends, which lost 5 bases and 5 bases, there was a span of 13 bases. CDR3 DNA sequence: TGTGCCAGCAGCACACTAGGCCTGAACAATGAGCAGTTCTTC. Translated: CASSTLGLNNEQFF.

The V and J genes are TRBV5-6 and TRBJ2-1; unclear D gene. Germline loops: CDR1 SGHDT, CDR2 YYEEEE. Trimming removed 4 bases from V and 10 bases from J, with 15 bases in between. CDR3 length: 13 amino acids. The CDR3 DNA is TGTGCCAGCAGCGGTAACCTCCAAGAGGAGCAGTTCTTC. Protein: CASSGNLQEEQFF.

The CDR3 DNA follows: TGTGCCAGCAGCTTGGGCAGGGATTTAAGCTACGAGCAGTACTTC. This gives the protein CASSLGRDLSYEQYF. The rearrangement uses TRBV5-4 and TRBJ2-7, with D perhaps TRBD1 (5 bases). Germline V lookup: CDR1 SGHNT, CDR2 YYREEE (reference sequence). Trimming took 0 bases from V and 3 from J, leaving 13 bases between them. The CDR3 is made up of 15 amino acids. The variable domain in full, with the rest retrieved from reference TRBV5-4 and TRBJ2-7, is ETGVTQSPTHLIKTRGQQVTLRCSSQSGHNTVSWYQQALGQGPQFIFQYYREEENGRGNFPPRFSGLQFPNYSSELNVNALELDDSALYLCASSLGRDLSYEQYFGPGTRLTVT.

The chain recombines TRBV19 with TRBJ1-2; possibly TRBD1 for D (6 bases). Germline-derived CDR1 and CDR2 are LNHDA and SQIVND (reference sequence). The V end was cut by 1 base, the J end by 0 bases, with 9 bases between. This CDR3 comprises 15 residues. The CDR3 nucleotides are TGTGCCAGTAGTATAGGGGGGGCCTCTAACTATGGCTACACCTTC. Translating gives CASSIGGASNYGYTF.

V is TRBV2 and J is TRBJ2-6; a possible D gene is TRBD1 (6 bases). V lost 6 bases and J 1 base, leaving 16 bases between the germline ends. CDR1 is SNHLY and CDR2 is FYNNEI in the germline V gene. The CDR3 extends over 17 amino acids. The CDR3 loop reads CASSQGQPLSGANVLTF. The DNA of the CDR3 is TGTGCCAGCAGCCAAGGACAGCCTCTGTCTGGGGCCAACGTCCTGACTTTC.

The chain employs TRBV28 and TRBJ2-7; TRBD1 or TRBD2 may be the D gene (5 bases each). This CDR3 spans 12 amino acids. The V gene lost 7 bases and the J gene lost 0 bases, with 7 bases spanning the gap. Germline V CDR1 and CDR2: MDHEN, SYDVKM. CDR3 amino acids: CASTGTSYEQYF. DNA of the CDR3: TGTGCCAGCACAGGGACCTCCTACGAGCAGTACTTC.

For the CDR3, the DNA is TGTGCCAGCAGTGCTGGTAGCGGTAGCTCCTACGAGCAGTACTTC. This translates into CASSAGSGSSYEQYF. The V call is TRBV2, the J call TRBJ2-7, with a tentative D call TRBD2 (6 bases). This CDR3 is built from 15 residues. CDR1 is SNHLY, CDR2 FYNNEI, per germline. The V and J ends lost 4 bases and 0 bases respectively, with 13 bases between them.

The chain uses TRBV19 and TRBJ2-7, with D maybe TRBD2 (5 bases). The CDR3 sequence is 15 residues long. Between the trimmed V and J ends, which lost 11 bases and 3 bases, there was a span of 23 bases. Germline V gene data show CDR1 as LNHDA and CDR2 as SQIVND (reference sequence). The CDR3 coding sequence is TGTGCCTCCGCCGGTGTCGCGCAGAGGGACTACGAGCAGTACTTC. Its translation is CASAGVAQRDYEQYF.

The V call is TRBV6-5, the J call TRBJ1-5; the D gene is possibly TRBD1 (5 bases). Germline values: CDR1 MNHEY, CDR2 SVGAGI. V lost 2 bases to trimming and J lost 7 bases, with 9 bases between them. The CDR3 is 13 amino acids. This CDR3 reads CASSYRRGQPQHF. The CDR3 DNA reads TGTGCCAGCAGTTACAGAAGGGGACAGCCCCAGCATTTT.

The V and J genes are TRBV11-2 and TRBJ2-1, with 10 bases fitting TRBD2. The germline gives CDR1 SGHAT, CDR2 FQNNGV. Trimming took 5 bases from V and 6 from J; bases not matched to a gene: 7. CDR3 length: 15 amino acids. The CDR3 DNA is TGTGCCAGCAGCCCTGGGGCTAGCGGGAGCAATGAGCAGTTCTTC. Translated: CASSPGASGSNEQFF.

In nucleotides, the CDR3 is TGTGCCAGCAGCTTAGGAGTTTACGAGCAGTACTTC. Protein product: CASSLGVYEQYF. The rearrangement joins TRBV7-9 to TRBJ2-7, with D hard to call. Trimming took 1 base from V and 4 from J, leaving 5 bases between them. The CDR3 totals 12 residues. Germline V gives CDR1 SEHNR, CDR2 FQNEAQ (reference sequence).

The genes are TRBV27 and TRBJ1-2; 9 bases match TRBD1. Losses at the gene ends were 7 bases for V and 4 bases for J; bases not matched to a gene: 7. The CDR3 consists of 14 residues. Germline loops: CDR1 MNHEY, CDR2 SMNVEV (reference sequence). The CDR3 DNA is TGTGCCAGCAAAACGGGACAGGGTGGCTATGGCTACACCTTC. Its protein is CASKTGQGGYGYTF.

This chain links TRBV19 with TRBJ2-4; possible D gene TRBD1, 6 bases. Germline-derived CDR1 and CDR2 are LNHDA and SQIVND (reference sequence). This CDR3 is built from 15 residues. V gave up 0 bases and J gave up 5 bases, with 11 bases separating them. The CDR3 protein is CASSIEYREENIQYF. DNA of the CDR3: TGTGCCAGTAGTATAGAGTACAGGGAAGAAAACATTCAGTACTTC.